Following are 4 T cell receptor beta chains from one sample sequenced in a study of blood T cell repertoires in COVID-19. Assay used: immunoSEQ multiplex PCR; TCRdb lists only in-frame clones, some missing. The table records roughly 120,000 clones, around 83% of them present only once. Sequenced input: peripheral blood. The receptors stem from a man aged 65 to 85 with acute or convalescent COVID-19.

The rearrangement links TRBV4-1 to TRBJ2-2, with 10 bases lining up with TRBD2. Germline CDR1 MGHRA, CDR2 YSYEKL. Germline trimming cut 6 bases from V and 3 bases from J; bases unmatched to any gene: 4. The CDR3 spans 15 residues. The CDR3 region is CASRGGLADTGELFF. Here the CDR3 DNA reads TGCGCCAGCAGGGGAGGACTAGCGGACACCGGGGAGCTGTTTTTT.

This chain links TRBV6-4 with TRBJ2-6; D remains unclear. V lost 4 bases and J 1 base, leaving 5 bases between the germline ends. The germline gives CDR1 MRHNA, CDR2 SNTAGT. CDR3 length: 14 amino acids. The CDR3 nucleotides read TGTGCCAGCAGTGTTACTTCTGGGGCCAACGTCCTGACTTTC. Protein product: CASSVTSGANVLTF.

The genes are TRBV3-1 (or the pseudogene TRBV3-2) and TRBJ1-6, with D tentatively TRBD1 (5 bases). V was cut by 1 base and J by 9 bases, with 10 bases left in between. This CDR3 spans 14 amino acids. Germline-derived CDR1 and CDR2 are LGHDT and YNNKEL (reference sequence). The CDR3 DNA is TGTGCCAGCAGCCAAGGGTCTAGGGGTTCACCCCTCCACTTT. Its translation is CASSQGSRGSPLHF.

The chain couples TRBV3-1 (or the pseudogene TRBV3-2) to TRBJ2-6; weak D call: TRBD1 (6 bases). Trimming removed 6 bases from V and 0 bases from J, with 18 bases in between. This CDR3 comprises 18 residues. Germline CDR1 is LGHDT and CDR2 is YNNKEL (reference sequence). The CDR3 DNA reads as TGTGCCAGCAGATCCCTCCGGGACACATACTCTGGGGCCAACGTCCTGACTTTC. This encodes CASRSLRDTYSGANVLTF.